This T cell receptor beta chain was captured in a study of cytomegalovirus exposure and HLA in healthy donors. Study summary: Of all 400 or so donors who were genotyped, around 82% belonged to the Caucasian-associated ancestry cluster. Whole-study findings and limits: In a later analysis, common viral pathogens appeared linked to several of the most significant clusters. TCR beta sequences reportedly predicted most subjects' HLA-A and HLA-B alleles accurately. TCR beta V segments were, for the most part, productive about 87% or about 30% of the time in an earlier analysis.

Vbeta (60) and Jbeta (13) primers were used in the PCR. Assay: immunoSEQ multiplex PCR; the TCRdb copy retains only in-frame clones and omits some. Of about 150,000 clones listed, approximately 74% are singletons. The CDR3 length is 16 residues. Germline CDR1 is SGHTA and CDR2 is FQGTGA. Note on this clone: Its antigen is currently unknown.

The chain has TRBV7-3 and TRBJ2-5; 7 nucleotides line up with TRBD2. The DNA matches TRBJ2-7 better at its end, which makes the J call doubtful. The receptor's source is a man between 18 and 35 years old in good health and CMV-seronegative. Sequencing was done on a sample of PBMCs. The CDR3 coding sequence is TGTGCCAGCAGCTTCCAGGGAGGCGGGGGTACCTACGAGCAGTACTTC. Its translation is CASSFQGGGGTYEQYF.